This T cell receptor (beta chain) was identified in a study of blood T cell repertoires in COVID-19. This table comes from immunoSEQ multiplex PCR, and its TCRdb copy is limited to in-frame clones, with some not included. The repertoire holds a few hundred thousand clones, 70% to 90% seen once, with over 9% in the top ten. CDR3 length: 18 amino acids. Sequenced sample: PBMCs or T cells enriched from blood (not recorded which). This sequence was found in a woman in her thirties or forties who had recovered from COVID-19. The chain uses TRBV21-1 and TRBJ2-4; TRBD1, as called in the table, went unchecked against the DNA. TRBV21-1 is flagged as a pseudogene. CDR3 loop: CASSDLDRGPVLKNIQYF. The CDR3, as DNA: TGTGCCAGCAGCGACCTGGACAGGGGGCCAGTCCTAAAAAACATTCAGTACTTC.